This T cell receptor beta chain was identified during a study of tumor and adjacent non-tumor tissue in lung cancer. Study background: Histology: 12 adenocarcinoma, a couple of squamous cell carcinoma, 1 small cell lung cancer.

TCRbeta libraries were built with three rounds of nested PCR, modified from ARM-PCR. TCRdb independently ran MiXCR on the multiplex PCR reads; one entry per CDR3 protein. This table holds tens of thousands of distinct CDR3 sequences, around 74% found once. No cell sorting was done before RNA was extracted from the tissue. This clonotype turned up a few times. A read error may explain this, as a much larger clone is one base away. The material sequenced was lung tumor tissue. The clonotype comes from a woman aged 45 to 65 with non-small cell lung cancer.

CDR3 DNA: TGTGCCATCAGTGGCCGGAGCTCTGGAAACATCATATATTTT. Encoded protein: CAISGRSSGNIIYF. The chain uses TRBV10-3 and TRBJ1-3; D gene ambiguous. Germline V gene lookup returns CDR1 ENHRY and CDR2 SYGVKD. CDR3 length: 14 amino acids.